The 10 T cell receptor beta chains below all came from one sample that was sequenced in a study of T cell responses to AZD1222 COVID-19 vaccine. Assay used: immunoSEQ multiplex PCR; TCRdb lists only in-frame clones, some missing. The sample has 150,000 to 180,000 clones; around nine tenths are singletons. Sequenced material: peripheral blood, taken on day 0 of AZD1222 vaccination. The origin of the receptors is an adult in good health.

The chain links TRBV11-3 to TRBJ1-2; D is ambiguous. The CDR3 contains 12 residues. The germline gives CDR1 SGHNT, CDR2 YENEEA. Trimming pared 5 bases from V and 4 bases from J, leaving 8 bases between. The CDR3 nucleotides are TGTGCCAGCAGCCATCAGATCTATGGCTACACCTTC. It specifies CASSHQIYGYTF.

The chain uses TRBV7-2 and TRBJ2-7; D possibly corresponds to TRBD2 (6 bases). In germline, CDR1 is SGHTA, CDR2 FQGNSA. The CDR3 has 15 amino acids. With 2 bases removed from V and 2 bases from J, the gap between germline ends came to 13 bases. CDR3 nucleotides: TGTGCCAGCAGCTTACTTGCGGGGACCACCTACGAGCAGTACTTC. Protein: CASSLLAGTTYEQYF.

This chain links TRBV6-5 with TRBJ1-1; possible D gene TRBD1, 5 bases. The V end was cut by 0 bases, the J end by 0 bases, with 11 bases between. The CDR3 consists of 16 residues. Germline assignment: CDR1 MNHEY and CDR2 SVGAGI. CDR3: CASSYSTGGMNTEAFF. The CDR3 coding sequence is TGTGCCAGCAGTTACTCAACCGGGGGGATGAACACTGAAGCTTTCTTT.

The gene calls are TRBV6-6 and TRBJ1-4, with a weak D call TRBD1 (6 bases). The CDR3 spans 16 residues. Germline CDR1 and CDR2: MNHNY and SVGAGI (reference sequence). Between the trimmed V and J ends, which lost 6 bases and 2 bases, there was a span of 16 bases. The DNA for the CDR3 is TGTGCCAGCAGGCGCCAGGGGACCGGCACTAATGAAAAACTGTTTTTT. This sequence encodes CASRRQGTGTNEKLFF.

The rearrangement links TRBV7-9 to TRBJ1-4; D is unresolved. The CDR3 contains 14 residues. CDR1 and CDR2 (germline): SEHNR, FQNEAQ (reference sequence). Trimming took off 0 bases at V and 3 bases at J, with 5 bases between the two ends. The chain's CDR3 is CASSLAHPNEKLFF. In DNA form, the CDR3 reads TGTGCCAGCAGCTTAGCTCACCCTAATGAAAAACTGTTTTTT.

The rearrangement links TRBV28 to TRBJ1-2, with TRBD1 as a possible D gene (6 bases). The V gene's germline CDR1 is MDHEN and CDR2 SYDVKM. V was clipped by 8 bases and J by 8 bases, with 18 bases between them. The CDR3 sequence is 13 residues long. CDR3 amino acids: CASAIGGAYGYTF. CDR3 bases: TGTGCCAGCGCTATCGGGGGGGCTTACGGCTACACCTTC.

The chain recombines TRBV24-1 with TRBJ2-3; unclear D gene. Trimming took 2 bases from V and 2 from J, leaving 10 bases between them. Looked up from germline, CDR1 is KGHDR and CDR2 is SFDVKD. CDR3 length: 15 residues. The CDR3 loop is CATSDSGSTTDTQYF. In DNA form, the CDR3 reads TGTGCCACCAGTGATTCTGGGTCAACCACAGATACGCAGTATTTT.

At least ten counts were recorded for this clone. This sequence joins TRBV5-1 and TRBJ1-1; the D gene is possibly TRBD1 (6 bases). The germline gives CDR1 SGHRS, CDR2 YFSETQ. CDR3 size: 14 residues. V was clipped by 5 bases and J by 3 bases, with 14 bases between them. The CDR3 DNA is TGCGCCAGCAGTTCTCGTGGGGGCTACACTGAAGCTTTCTTT. Its protein is CASSSRGGYTEAFF.

V usage is TRBV27 and J usage is TRBJ2-1; 7 bases agree with TRBD2. V lost 8 bases, J lost 5 bases, and 9 bases stayed unmatched. There are 14 residues in the CDR3. The germline V gene encodes CDR1 MNHEY and CDR2 SMNVEV (reference sequence). The CDR3 region is CASRKGGVNNEQFF. The CDR3 DNA is TGTGCCAGCCGTAAGGGAGGGGTAAACAATGAGCAGTTCTTC.

The V and J genes are TRBV15 and TRBJ2-5; tentatively, D is TRBD2 (5 bases). Germline V CDR1 and CDR2: LNHNV, YYDKDF (reference sequence). This CDR3 has 14 amino acids. Deletions cut 5 bases from V and 3 bases from J, with 13 bases between. CDR3 loop: CATSGGLTKETQYF. The CDR3 DNA sequence: TGTGCCACCAGCGGAGGACTGACCAAAGAGACCCAGTACTTC. The full variable domain, with the rest looked up from reference TRBV15 and TRBJ2-5, is DAMVIQNPRYQVTQFGKPVTLSCSQTLNHNVMYWYQQKSSQAPKLLFHYYDKDFNNEADTPDNFQSRRPNTSFCFLDIRSPGLGDTAMYLCATSGGLTKETQYFGPGTRLLVL.